This paragraph covers one T cell receptor (beta chain) sequence. Its matching antigen is unknown. Germline is not matched at one junction end, which may reflect a read error. Germline CDR1 SGDLS, CDR2 YYNGEE. The CDR3 spans 17 residues. This entry comes from a study of cytomegalovirus exposure and HLA in healthy donors. General study points: With later analysis, a missense DCLRE1C variant became linked to TCR beta V- and J-gene trimming. Rare sequences made up most TCRs, while some public TCRs were found in many donors.

The donors were healthy bone marrow donors. Primers included in the PCR were 60 Vbeta and 13 Jbeta primers. The authors' processing: It was a later analysis that counted 79 million or so unique TCR beta chains, of which some 12 million were shared. This table comes from immunoSEQ multiplex PCR, and its TCRdb copy is limited to in-frame clones, with some not included. V and J calls and clone size follow that table, whereas D and trimming were derived from the DNA. The specimen's table records 100,000 to 150,000 clones. The sequence was obtained from a man between 18 and 29 years old in good health and CMV-seronegative. The rearrangement uses TRBV9 and TRBJ2-2, with a tentative D call TRBD2 (6 bases). Sequences were obtained from PBMCs. In nucleotides, the CDR3 is TGTGCCAGCACCGTACAAGGGCGCGGGGTGTTTCCCGGGGAGCTGTTTTTT. Its translation is CASTVQGRGVFPGELFF.